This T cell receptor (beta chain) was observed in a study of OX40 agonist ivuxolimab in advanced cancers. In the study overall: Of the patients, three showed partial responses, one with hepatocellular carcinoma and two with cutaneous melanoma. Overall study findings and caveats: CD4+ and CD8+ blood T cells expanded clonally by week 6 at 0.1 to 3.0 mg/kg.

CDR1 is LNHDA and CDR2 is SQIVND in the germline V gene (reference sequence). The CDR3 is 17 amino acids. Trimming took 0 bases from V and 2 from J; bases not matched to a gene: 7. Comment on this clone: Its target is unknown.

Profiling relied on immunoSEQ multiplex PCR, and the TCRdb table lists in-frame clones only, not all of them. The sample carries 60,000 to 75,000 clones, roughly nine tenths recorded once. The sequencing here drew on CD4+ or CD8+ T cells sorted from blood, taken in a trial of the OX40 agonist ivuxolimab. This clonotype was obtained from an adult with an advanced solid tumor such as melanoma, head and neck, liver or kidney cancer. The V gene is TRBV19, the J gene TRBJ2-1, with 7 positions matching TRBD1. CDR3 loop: CASSIEKGALPYNEQFF. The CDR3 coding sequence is TGTGCCAGTAGTATAGAAAAGGGGGCGCTTCCCTACAATGAGCAGTTCTTC.